This T cell receptor (beta chain) was recovered during a study of cytomegalovirus exposure and HLA in healthy donors. About the study: In a later analysis, it was reported that the 120 validation repertoires had been produced on the same platform as the 600 to 850 repertoires belonging to the first cohort. Overall study results and limits: Many donors carried some public TCRs, although rarity characterized most TCR sequences. That first-cohort TCR clusters tended to co-occur in the roughly 130 validation repertoires was found in a later analysis. It was 150 to 200 TCR beta chains that were listed as cytomegalovirus-associated.

Only in-frame clones appear in the TCRdb table, and some are missing; sequencing was by immunoSEQ multiplex PCR. The data hold around 400,000 clones, with just over 85% observed a single time. V shed 5 bases, J shed 2 bases, and the junction held 16 bases outside the gene matches. Germline V gene data show CDR1 as MNHEY and CDR2 as SMNVEV (reference sequence). The CDR3 runs 18 residues. Turning to this clone: What it recognizes is unknown.

The J gene is TRBJ1-2, the V gene TRBV27; 8 nucleotides match TRBD1. Sequences were obtained from PBMCs. This TCR was sampled from a woman in her late teens or twenties in good health and CMV-seronegative. The DNA of the CDR3 is TGTGCCAGCAGTCCCATCTCTCCCGCAGGGGGCGGAAACTATGGCTACACCTTC. It is translated as CASSPISPAGGGNYGYTF.